This paragraph reports one T cell receptor (beta chain). Its target is not known. Germline values: CDR1 SGHVS, CDR2 FQNEAQ. The CDR3 extends over 16 amino acids. With V trimmed by 1 base and J by 7 bases, 8 bases remained unmatched. Attachment of unique molecular identifiers to individual cDNA molecules was performed. A single record per CDR3 protein comes from TCRdb applying MiXCR to the 5' RACE reads. The table includes around 45,000 distinct CDR3 sequences, more than 6.5% detected once. The sample is drawn from a study of early T cells in non-severe SARS-CoV-2 infection. Study details: Alpha and beta chains were unpaired, from unsorted whole-blood bulk RNA. General study points: Matching results from VDJdb favored anti-spike CD8 responses, leaving private and CD4 specificities undetected.

This TCR came from an adult who was a healthcare worker with PCR-confirmed SARS-CoV-2 infection or an uninfected control (not recorded which). Sequencing was carried out using whole blood. This sequence joins TRBV7-8 and TRBJ2-1; TRBD2 matches at 9 bases. The DNA for the CDR3 is TGTGCCAGCAGCTTAGAGTTAGCGGGGGCAATAAATGAGCAGTTCTTC. This codes for CASSLELAGAINEQFF.